This T cell receptor (beta chain) was obtained from a study of identifying expanded T cells in peripheral blood (dated by TCRdb to between 2017 and 2020). General notes on the study: Technical replicates were generated by sequencing separate aliquots of the same genomic DNA pool, and four replicates were compared pairwise. What the authors observed across the whole study: Across all healthy-donor time intervals, the beta-binomial model significantly cut both the number of clones called differentially abundant and the false-positive rate. The authors expected that biological variance in healthy repertoires might rise further over much longer intervals, such as months to years. The binomial model flagged 0.9 to 1.5 differentially abundant clones between technical replicates, compared with about 15 over about two weeks and 19 over approximately four weeks. For all healthy donors, the variance in clone template counts between two-week samples rose significantly as total template count increased.

CDR1 SGHRS and CDR2 YFSETQ were looked up in the germline V gene. Measured from the cysteine to the phenylalanine, the CDR3 is 14 residues long. Only the CDR3 DNA is retained, 42 bases long and in frame from the first base. The junction shows trimming of 4 bases on V and 4 bases on J, plus 14 bases between the germline ends. During the collection period, no immune events, such as infections, were documented for the healthy donors. Blood repertoires from healthy donors were used as a training cohort for calibrating time-dependent variance in a beta-binomial model of differential abundance of T-cell clones. The training cohort included 10 healthy donors, of whom 3 were female and 7 were male. The donors were between about 29 and 65 years old, with an average age of 43 years. Whole blood from each healthy donor was obtained from a commercial supplier and was collected at three time points around two weeks apart. For immunosequencing, genomic DNA was extracted from unsorted whole blood.

The immunoSEQ Assay, which uses bias-controlled multiplex PCR amplification of genomic DNA, was used to profile TCRbeta CDR3 regions. Per the authors' processing: The absolute abundance of each unique TCRbeta CDR3 region was quantified after sequences were collapsed and filtered. Two models were used to test differential abundance: a binomial model (Fisher-equivalent) and a beta-binomial model that adds time-dependent variance fitted from healthy donors. Clones with fewer than 5 combined templates were excluded, and clones with Benjamini-Hochberg FDR below 0.01 were called differentially abundant. In the beta-binomial model, variance was expressed as a function of the total template count across the two samples, in the form v = (b*log(k)+a)^2. Drawn from immuneACCESS, this table holds only the in-frame rearrangements with V and J called that TCRdb kept. Clones are partly lost; checked studies trace under half to an unresolved V gene and leave the rest unexplained. That table gives V, J and clone size, and the DNA gave D and trimming. The sample profile shows 100,000 to 150,000 clones; more than 80% of them were found once. Over 3% of the sample is in the top ten clones.

As concerns this clone: The antigen it binds to is not known. No base quality values were provided; no much bigger clone lies one nucleotide off.

This TCR derives from a person aged 18 to 70 in good health. The sequence is built from TRBV5-1 and TRBJ1-1; there is no confident call for the D gene. The sequenced sample was blood. The bases read TGCGCCAGCAGCCCAGGACGAAGCCGCACTGAAGCTTTCTTT. Its product reads: CASSPGRSRTEAFF.